These 10 T cell receptor beta chains came from one sample sequenced in a study of identifying expanded T cells in peripheral blood. Clones were read by immunoSEQ multiplex PCR, and TCRdb kept only the in-frame ones, dropping some. The table records roughly 75,000 clones, almost 90% of them present only once. Sequenced sample: blood. The receptors derive from a person aged 18 to 75 in good health.

The V and J genes are TRBV28 and TRBJ2-6; D remains ambiguous. This CDR3 has 15 amino acids. V lost 4 bases to trimming and J lost 0 bases, with 7 bases between them. Germline loops: CDR1 MDHEN, CDR2 SYDVKM. CDR3 protein: CASSSWYSGANVLTF. The CDR3 DNA sequence: TGTGCCAGCAGTTCCTGGTACTCTGGGGCCAACGTCCTGACTTTC. The full variable domain, its missing parts supplied by reference TRBV28 and TRBJ2-6, is DVKVTQSSRYLVKRTGEKVFLECVQDMDHENMFWYRQDPGLGLRLIYFSYDVKMKEKGDIPEGYSVSREKKERFSLILESASTNQTSMYLCASSSWYSGANVLTFGAGSRLTVL.

This chain connects TRBV7-2 to TRBJ2-1, with TRBD2 matching over 11 bases. Germline-derived CDR1 and CDR2 are SGHTA and FQGNSA. The CDR3 sequence is 15 residues long. With V trimmed by 5 bases and J by 2 bases, 2 bases remained unmatched. The CDR3 here is CASSPGLAAYNEQFF. The CDR3 bases are TGTGCCAGCAGCCCGGGACTAGCGGCCTACAATGAGCAGTTCTTC. Supplemented by reference TRBV7-2 and TRBJ2-1, the full variable domain reads GAGVSQSPSNKVTEKGKDVELRCDPISGHTALYWYRQSLGQGLEFLIYFQGNSAPDKSGLPSDRFSAERTGGSVSTLTIQRTQQEDSAVYLCASSPGLAAYNEQFFGPGTRLTVL.

This clone was counted once. The chain uses TRBV5-4 and TRBJ2-1; 11 bases match TRBD2. Germline-derived CDR1 and CDR2 are SGHNT and YYREEE (reference sequence). With V trimmed by 2 bases and J by 4 bases, 2 bases remained unmatched. CDR3 length equals 15 residues. The CDR3 loop reads CASSFTSGSYNEQFF. The DNA for the CDR3 is TGTGCCAGCAGCTTTACTAGCGGGAGTTACAATGAGCAGTTCTTC.

This clone was counted once. The chain joins TRBV19 to TRBJ1-5, with D tentatively TRBD1 (6 bases). V lost 6 bases and J lost 4, with 7 bases in between. The CDR3 runs to 12 residues. Germline-derived CDR1 and CDR2 are LNHDA and SQIVND (reference sequence). CDR3 sequence: CASRQGNQPQHF. CDR3 coding DNA: TGTGCCAGTAGACAGGGAAATCAGCCCCAGCATTTT.

Only a few counts were recorded for this clone. The chain links TRBV2 to TRBJ2-3; TRBD1 might be the D (5 bases). CDR1 SNHLY and CDR2 FYNNEI come from the germline V gene. CDR3 length: 14 amino acids. Trimming removed 6 bases from V and 2 bases from J, with 12 bases in between. CDR3 bases: TGTGCCAGCAGCTGGGGCCAGAACACAGATACGCAGTATTTT. Protein sequence: CASSWGQNTDTQYF.

The chain uses TRBV7-2 and TRBJ1-2; TRBD1 is a possible D gene (6 bases). The CDR3 is made up of 16 amino acids. Germline CDR1 and CDR2: SGHTA and FQGNSA. The V gene lost 1 base and the J gene lost 4 bases, with 16 bases spanning the gap. This chain's CDR3 is CASSLGPGERTYGYTF. The CDR3 coding sequence is TGTGCCAGCAGCTTAGGCCCAGGGGAAAGGACCTATGGCTACACCTTC. Full variable domain (rest looked up from reference TRBV7-2 and TRBJ1-2): GAGVSQSPSNKVTEKGKDVELRCDPISGHTALYWYRQSLGQGLEFLIYFQGNSAPDKSGLPSDRFSAERTGGSVSTLTIQRTQQEDSAVYLCASSLGPGERTYGYTFGSGTRLTVV.

V gene TRBV30 combines with J gene TRBJ1-2; TRBD1 agrees at 9 bases. Germline CDR1 is GTSNPN and CDR2 is SVGIG (reference sequence). The V segment lost 4 bases and the J segment 8 bases; nucleotides outside the gene matches: 11. This CDR3 has 14 amino acids. The CDR3 sequence is CAWTNRGRVEGYTF. The CDR3 DNA reads TGTGCCTGGACTAACAGGGGGCGCGTAGAAGGCTACACCTTC.

The chain is built from TRBV11-2 and TRBJ1-2; TRBD1 aligns across 8 bases. Unmatched junction bases numbered 7, after V lost 5 bases and J lost 5 bases. The CDR3 totals 14 residues. The germline V gene has CDR1 SGHAT and CDR2 FQNNGV. Here the CDR3 DNA reads TGTGCCAGCAGCCCCGACAGGGGTGCATATGGCTACACCTTC. Residues: CASSPDRGAYGYTF.

The CDR3 is CASSPLTSGGADTQYF. For the CDR3, the DNA is TGTGCCAGCTCACCACTCACGAGCGGCGGGGCAGATACGCAGTATTTT. The genes are TRBV18 and TRBJ2-3; the D gene is possibly TRBD2 (6 bases). Germline V CDR1 and CDR2: KGHSH, LQKENI. The CDR3 length is 16 residues. Trimming shortened V by 1 base and J by 4 bases, and 15 bases separated the two germline ends.

The rearrangement uses TRBV5-6 and TRBJ1-3, with TRBD1 as a possible D gene (5 bases). In germline, CDR1 is SGHDT, CDR2 YYEEEE. The ends were cut back, 1 base at V and 1 base at J, with 12 bases in the middle. The CDR3 sequence is 16 residues long. CDR3 residues: CASSLSARGSGNTIYF. The DNA of the CDR3 is TGTGCCAGCAGCTTGTCAGCCCGGGGGTCTGGAAACACCATATATTTT.